Described below is a single TCR beta chain sequence and its context. This record comes from a study of blood T cell repertoires in COVID-19. Germline CDR1 reads MNHNS; CDR2 reads SASEGT. Between the trimmed V and J ends, which lost 3 bases and 1 base, there was a span of 10 bases. This CDR3 has 15 residues. Profiled with immunoSEQ multiplex PCR; TCRdb holds only in-frame clones, not every one. The sample has 45,000 or so clones, about 83% seen once; the top ten hold approximately 2%. The material sequenced was peripheral blood. This TCR was recovered from a woman aged 55 to 70 with acute or convalescent COVID-19. The V gene is TRBV6-1, the J gene TRBJ1-3, with no clear D. The chain's CDR3 is CASSEGGRSGNTIYF. CDR3 nucleotides: TGTGCCAGCAGTGAGGGTGGGCGTTCTGGAAACACCATATATTTT.